The 12 T cell receptor beta chains listed next were all sequenced from one sample in a study of blood T cell repertoires in COVID-19. Some clones are missing from TCRdb's copy, which holds only in-frame ones; the method was immunoSEQ multiplex PCR. The sample lists about 220,000 clones; roughly 86% were seen once. The material sequenced was peripheral blood. The source of these receptors is a woman aged 25 to 45 who had recovered from COVID-19.

This chain links TRBV6-2 or TRBV6-3 with TRBJ1-1; D might be TRBD1 (6 bases). Trimming removed 0 bases from V and 7 bases from J, with 12 bases in between. Germline-derived CDR1 and CDR2 are MNHEY and SVGEGT. The CDR3 runs 14 residues. CDR3 DNA: TGTGCCAGCAGTTACTCAGTTTCAGGGGTTGAAGCTTTCTTT. Protein sequence: CASSYSVSGVEAFF.

This clone appeared a single time. This chain connects TRBV24-1 to TRBJ1-5, with 7 bases identical to TRBD1. V was clipped by 7 bases and J by 3 bases; unmatched bases: 5. Germline V lookup: CDR1 KGHDR, CDR2 SFDVKD. The CDR3 consists of 14 residues. The CDR3 here is CATSQTGSNQPQHF. In DNA form, the CDR3 reads TGTGCCACCAGCCAGACAGGGTCCAATCAGCCCCAGCATTTT.

The chain recombines TRBV4-1 with TRBJ1-1; no clear D gene. The V end was cut by 11 bases, the J end by 4 bases, with 20 bases between. CDR3 length: 14 residues. Germline lookup yields CDR1 MGHRA and CDR2 YSYEKL. DNA of the CDR3: TGCGCCGCAAGCTATGACACCATTGGCACTGAAGCTTTCTTT. This sequence encodes CAASYDTIGTEAFF.

V usage is TRBV7-9 and J usage is TRBJ1-4; TRBD1 matches 8 bases. CDR1 SEHNR and CDR2 FQNEAQ come from the germline V gene (reference sequence). V trimming: 1 base; J trimming: 11 bases; junction bases outside the gene matches: 6. The CDR3 sequence is 14 residues long. The CDR3 DNA is TGTGCCAGCAGCTTAGGAAGACAGGGGAATAAACTGTTTTTT. This gives the protein CASSLGRQGNKLFF.

CDR3 protein: CAWSAGTGVLYGYTF. CDR3 in DNA: TGTGCCTGGAGTGCCGGGACAGGGGTCCTTTATGGCTACACCTTC. The chain couples TRBV30 to TRBJ1-2, with 10 bases fitting TRBD1. The CDR3 sequence is 15 residues long. The ends lost 1 base at V and 5 bases at J; junction bases unmatched: 7. The germline V gene encodes CDR1 GTSNPN and CDR2 SVGIG (reference sequence).

This clone was counted once. The chain is built from TRBV7-7 and TRBJ1-4, with 7 bases identical to TRBD1. After removal of 4 bases from V and 8 bases from J, the junction contained 13 bases not matched to a gene. The CDR3 has 16 residues. Germline V lookup: CDR1 SSHAT, CDR2 FNYEAQ (reference sequence). The chain's CDR3 is CASSYSCDRAGEKLFF. DNA for the CDR3: TGTGCCAGCAGCTACAGTTGTGACAGGGCAGGGGAAAAACTGTTTTTT.

The V call is TRBV2, the J call TRBJ1-2; D is unclear. The CDR3 spans 11 residues. Germline V gene lookup returns CDR1 SNHLY and CDR2 FYNNEI. V lost 7 bases and J lost 3, with 6 bases in between. CDR3 in amino acids: CASTRDYGYTF. CDR3 nucleotide sequence: TGTGCCAGCACGAGGGACTATGGCTACACCTTC. The full variable domain, completed using reference TRBV2 and TRBJ1-2, is EPEVTQTPSHQVTQMGQEVILRCVPISNHLYFYWYRQILGQKVEFLVSFYNNEISEKSEIFDDQFSVERPDGSNFTLKIRSTKLEDSAMYFCASTRDYGYTFGSGTRLTVV.

In its sample, this clone was seen once. The rearrangement joins TRBV27 to TRBJ1-1; TRBD1 might be the D (6 bases). From germline, CDR1 is MNHEY and CDR2 SMNVEV (reference sequence). Trimming stripped 0 bases from V and 5 bases from J, with 16 bases between. The CDR3 has 16 amino acids. The CDR3 DNA sequence: TGTGCCAGCAGTTTATCGCGGGCCCAGGGGTATACTGAAGCTTTCTTT. Translating gives CASSLSRAQGYTEAFF.

CDR3 sequence: CATSIGSVNYGYTF. The CDR3 bases are TGTGCCACCAGCATCGGGAGCGTGAACTATGGCTACACCTTC. The rearrangement uses TRBV15 and TRBJ1-2; D gene ambiguous. The CDR3 has 14 amino acids. Germline CDR1 and CDR2: LNHNV and YYDKDF (reference sequence). V lost 4 bases and J lost 2, with 11 bases in between.

The chain uses TRBV30 and TRBJ1-4; 10 bases match TRBD1. This CDR3 is built from 13 residues. Germline V gene sequence: CDR1 GTSNPN, CDR2 SVGIG (reference sequence). V shed 4 bases, J shed 10 bases, and the junction held 6 bases outside the gene matches. CDR3 protein: CAWMGQGIGKLFF. CDR3 DNA sequence: TGTGCCTGGATGGGACAGGGGATAGGAAAACTGTTTTTT.

The V and J genes are TRBV29-1 and TRBJ2-2; perhaps TRBD1 as D (5 bases). The germline CDR1 and CDR2 sequences are SQVTM and ANQGSEA. The CDR3 runs 11 residues. V lost 6 bases, J lost 6 bases, and 8 bases lay in between. The CDR3 loop is CSVYRSGELFF. As DNA, the CDR3 is TGCAGCGTCTACAGGTCCGGGGAGCTGTTTTTT.

This clone was recorded a few times. V is TRBV7-2 and J is TRBJ2-2; D unresolved. The CDR3 extends over 14 amino acids. The V end was cut by 2 bases, the J end by 2 bases, with 6 bases between. Germline CDR1 reads SGHTA; CDR2 reads FQGNSA. CDR3 bases: TGTGCCAGCAGCTTAAGAGGAAACACCGGGGAGCTGTTTTTT. Translating it yields CASSLRGNTGELFF.